This T cell receptor (beta chain) appears in the sequencing data of a study of blood T cell repertoires in COVID-19. At the level of the study: Collection of acute and convalescent COVID-19 samples took place in the United States, Italy and Spain. The analysed material was cDNA or gDNA that came from T cells, B-cell-depleted T cells, or PBMCs.

Authors' analysis steps: Reference gene primer amplification gave estimated nucleated cell counts. Clones were sequenced by immunoSEQ multiplex PCR, and TCRdb holds only the in-frame ones, with some missing. V and J calls plus clone size are reproduced from that table; the DNA served to infer D and trimming. The table shows fewer than 350,000 clones, with about nine tenths occurring only once. Deletions cut 4 bases from V and 0 bases from J, with 13 bases between. The CDR3 extends over 16 amino acids. Per the germline V gene, CDR1 is LGHNA and CDR2 is YNFKEQ. Patients in Seattle were enrolled during active infection, then followed longitudinally.

The specimen was peripheral blood. The chain employs TRBV4-2 and TRBJ2-1, with D perhaps TRBD1 (6 bases). This clonotype was sampled from a woman aged 25 to 39 with COVID-19, enrolled during active disease. CDR3 sequence (DNA): TGTGCCAGCAGCCCTAGTCAGACAGGCTCCTACAATGAGCAGTTCTTC. This codes for CASSPSQTGSYNEQFF.